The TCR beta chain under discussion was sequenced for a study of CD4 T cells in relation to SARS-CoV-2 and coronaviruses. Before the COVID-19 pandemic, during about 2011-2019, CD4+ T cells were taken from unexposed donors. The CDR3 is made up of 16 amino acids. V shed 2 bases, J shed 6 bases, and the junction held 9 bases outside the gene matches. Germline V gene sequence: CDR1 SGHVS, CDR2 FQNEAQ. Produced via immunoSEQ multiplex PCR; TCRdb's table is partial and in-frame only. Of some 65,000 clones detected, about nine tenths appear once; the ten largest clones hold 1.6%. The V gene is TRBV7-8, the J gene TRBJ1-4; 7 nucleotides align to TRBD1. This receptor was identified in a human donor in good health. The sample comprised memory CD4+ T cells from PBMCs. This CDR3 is CASSLFPTGEDEKLFF. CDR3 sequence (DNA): TGTGCCAGCAGCTTATTCCCCACAGGGGAAGATGAAAAACTGTTTTTT.